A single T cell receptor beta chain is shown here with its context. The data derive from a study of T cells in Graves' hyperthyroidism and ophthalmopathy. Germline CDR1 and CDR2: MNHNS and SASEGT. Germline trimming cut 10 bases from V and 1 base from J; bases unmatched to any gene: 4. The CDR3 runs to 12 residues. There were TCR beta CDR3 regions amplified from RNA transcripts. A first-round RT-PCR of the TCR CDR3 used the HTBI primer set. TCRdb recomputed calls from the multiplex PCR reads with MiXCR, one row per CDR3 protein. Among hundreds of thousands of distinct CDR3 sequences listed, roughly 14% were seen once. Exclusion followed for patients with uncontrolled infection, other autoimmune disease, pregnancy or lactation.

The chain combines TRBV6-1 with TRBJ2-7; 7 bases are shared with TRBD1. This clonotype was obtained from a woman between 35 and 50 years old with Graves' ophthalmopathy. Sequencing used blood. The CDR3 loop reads CATPGQSYEQYF. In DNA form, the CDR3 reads TGTGCCACGCCGGGACAGTCCTACGAGCAGTACTTC.